What follows are 8 T cell receptor beta chains derived from one specimen sequenced in a study of identical twins. Each CDR3 protein gets one entry after TCRdb re-called the 5' RACE reads with MiXCR. The sample lists 690,000 or so distinct CDR3 sequences, around 6.1% occurring once. The sample comprised naive T cells sorted from blood. The receptors derive from a man between 18 and 35 years old in good health.

V is TRBV20-1 and J is TRBJ2-1, with 15 nucleotides matching TRBD2. V shed 5 bases, J shed 0 bases, and the junction held 11 bases outside the gene matches. Germline CDR1 reads DFQATT; CDR2 reads SNEGSKA (reference sequence). CDR3 length: 19 residues. The CDR3 DNA reads as TGCAGTGCTCTCTCAAGGACTAGCGGGAGGGATAGCTCCTACAATGAGCAGTTCTTC. Amino acid sequence: CSALSRTSGRDSSYNEQFF.

This clonotype was counted at least ten times. The chain has TRBV29-1 and TRBJ1-2, with 10 bases aligning to TRBD1. Germline CDR1 and CDR2: SQVTM and ANQGSEA. Unmatched junction bases numbered 4, after V lost 4 bases and J lost 8 bases. This CDR3 has 12 residues. The CDR3 spells CSVGDRGYGYTF. The CDR3 nucleotides read TGCAGCGTTGGGGACAGGGGCTACGGCTACACCTTC. Full variable domain (remainder filled in from reference TRBV29-1 and TRBJ1-2): SAVISQKPSRDICQRGTSLTIQCQVDSQVTMMFWYRQQPGQSLTLIATANQGSEATYESGFVIDKFPISRPNLTFSTLTVSNMSPEDSSIYLCSVGDRGYGYTFGSGTRLTVV.

Here the CDR3 DNA reads TGTGCCAGTAGTGTGACAGGGGGCCGTTCCCAGGAGCAGTTCTTC. Translation: CASSVTGGRSQEQFF. This rearrangement joins TRBV19 to TRBJ2-1; the match to TRBD1 covers 10 bases. Germline CDR1 is LNHDA and CDR2 is SQIVND (reference sequence). V lost 5 bases and J lost 10; bases outside the gene matches: 11. This CDR3 has 15 residues. The full variable domain, with the rest looked up from reference TRBV19 and TRBJ2-1, is DGGITQSPKYLFRKEGQNVTLSCEQNLNHDAMYWYRQDPGQGLRLIYYSQIVNDFQKGDIAEGYSVSREKKESFPLTVTSAQKNPTAFYLCASSVTGGRSQEQFFGPGTRLTVL.

This clonotype showed up just a few times. The V gene is TRBV2, the J gene TRBJ2-7; 12 bases agree with TRBD2. V dropped 7 bases and J dropped 6; count of bases not matched to a gene: 10. Looked up from germline, CDR1 is SNHLY and CDR2 is FYNNEI. This CDR3 region has 15 residues. CDR3 DNA sequence: TGTGCCAGCAAAATTGGACTAGCGGGAAGAGGCGAGCAGTACTTC. Residues: CASKIGLAGRGEQYF.

The chain employs TRBV5-4 and TRBJ2-1, with D maybe TRBD1 (5 bases). This CDR3 is 15 amino acids long. V was trimmed by 0 bases and J by 5 bases, leaving 12 bases between them. The V gene's germline CDR1 is SGHNT and CDR2 YYREEE (reference sequence). The CDR3 nucleotides read TGTGCCAGCAGCTTGGGCTCCTTGGGGCACAATGAGCAGTTCTTC. This sequence encodes CASSLGSLGHNEQFF. Full variable domain (remainder filled in from reference TRBV5-4 and TRBJ2-1): ETGVTQSPTHLIKTRGQQVTLRCSSQSGHNTVSWYQQALGQGPQFIFQYYREEENGRGNFPPRFSGLQFPNYSSELNVNALELDDSALYLCASSLGSLGHNEQFFGPGTRLTVL.

This clonotype occurred many times. This rearrangement joins TRBV28 to TRBJ2-7; 7 nucleotides agree with TRBD2. Germline CDR1 is MDHEN and CDR2 is SYDVKM. Trimming took 5 bases from V and 6 from J; bases not matched to a gene: 7. The CDR3 consists of 13 residues. As DNA, the CDR3 is TGTGCCAGCAGTATCCGGGGGGTCGGCGAGCAGTACTTC. Amino acid sequence: CASSIRGVGEQYF.

The chain is built from TRBV28 and TRBJ2-7; 9 positions match TRBD1. The V segment lost 3 bases and the J segment 2 bases; nucleotides outside the gene matches: 5. There are 15 residues in the CDR3. Germline-derived CDR1 and CDR2 are MDHEN and SYDVKM. The CDR3 sequence is CASSFGTGSTYEQYV. In nucleotides, the CDR3 is TGTGCCAGCAGTTTCGGGACAGGGAGCACCTACGAGCAGTACGTC.

J is TRBJ1-3 and V is TRBV7-2; no firm D call. V gave up 2 bases and J gave up 0 bases, with 14 bases separating them. Germline V CDR1 and CDR2: SGHTA, FQGNSA. There are 17 residues in the CDR3. This CDR3 reads CASSLPREGGSGNTIYF. The DNA for the CDR3 is TGTGCCAGCAGCTTACCCCGGGAGGGTGGCTCTGGAAACACCATATATTTT. The full variable domain, in which reference TRBV7-2 and TRBJ1-3 provide the parts outside the CDR3, is GAGVSQSPSNKVTEKGKDVELRCDPISGHTALYWYRQSLGQGLEFLIYFQGNSAPDKSGLPSDRFSAERTGGSVSTLTIQRTQQEDSAVYLCASSLPREGGSGNTIYFGEGSWLTVV.